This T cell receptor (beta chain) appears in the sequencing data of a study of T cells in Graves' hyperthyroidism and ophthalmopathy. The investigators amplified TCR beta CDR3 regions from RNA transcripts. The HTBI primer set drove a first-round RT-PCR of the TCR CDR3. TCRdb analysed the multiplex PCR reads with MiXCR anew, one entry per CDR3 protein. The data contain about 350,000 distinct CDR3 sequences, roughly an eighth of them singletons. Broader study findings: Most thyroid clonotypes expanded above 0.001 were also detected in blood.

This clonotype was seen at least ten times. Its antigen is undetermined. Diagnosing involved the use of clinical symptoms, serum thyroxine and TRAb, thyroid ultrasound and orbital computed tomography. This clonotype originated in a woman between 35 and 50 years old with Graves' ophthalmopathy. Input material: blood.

CDR3 amino acids: CSVELAGGNYEQYF. CDR3 DNA sequence: TGCAGCGTTGAGCTAGCGGGGGGGAACTACGAGCAGTACTTC. This chain joins TRBV29-1 and TRBJ2-7; the match to TRBD2 covers 12 bases. Germline V gives CDR1 SQVTM, CDR2 ANQGSEA. This CDR3 region has 14 residues. V lost 3 bases to trimming and J lost 3 bases; unmatched junction nucleotides: 3.